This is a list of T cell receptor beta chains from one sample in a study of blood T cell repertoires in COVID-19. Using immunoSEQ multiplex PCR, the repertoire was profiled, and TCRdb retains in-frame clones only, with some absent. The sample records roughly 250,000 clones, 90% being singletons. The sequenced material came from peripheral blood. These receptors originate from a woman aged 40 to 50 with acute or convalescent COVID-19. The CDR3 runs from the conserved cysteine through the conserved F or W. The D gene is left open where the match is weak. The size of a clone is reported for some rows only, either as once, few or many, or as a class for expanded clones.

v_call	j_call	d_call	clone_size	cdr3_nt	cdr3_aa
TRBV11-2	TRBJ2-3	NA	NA	TGTGCCAGCAGCTTAGGGGCAGGGAGCACAGATACGCAGTATTTT	CASSLGAGSTDTQYF
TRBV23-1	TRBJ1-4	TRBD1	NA	TGCGCCAGCAGTCAATTTATGGAGAGTGAGACAGGGGGCGAAAAACTGTTTTTT	CASSQFMESETGGEKLFF
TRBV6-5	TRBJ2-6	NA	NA	TGTGCCAGCAGCGCGGGGGCCGGGGCCAACGTCCTGACTTTC	CASSAGAGANVLTF
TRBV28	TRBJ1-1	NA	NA	TGTGCCAGCAGTTTGGAGGGGGGGTGGAGACACCGGGAGGGTGAAGCTTTCTTT	CASSLEGGWRHREGEAFF
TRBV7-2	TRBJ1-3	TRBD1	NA	TGTGCCAGCAGCATTAGTGGGGACAGAGGAAACACCATATATTTT	CASSISGDRGNTIYF
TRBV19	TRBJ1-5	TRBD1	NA	TGTGCCAGTAGTATAGATCAGGGGGGTCAGCCCCAGCATTTT	CASSIDQGGQPQHF
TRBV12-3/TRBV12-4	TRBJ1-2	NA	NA	TGTGCCAGCAGTTCCACACGGGAGGGTGGCTACACCTTC	CASSSTREGGYTF
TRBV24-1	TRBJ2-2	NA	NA	TGTGCCACCCTGGACTACCCCACCGGGGAGCTGTTTTTT	CATLDYPTGELFF
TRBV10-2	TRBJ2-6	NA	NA	TGCGCCAGCAATGCGGGCTTGAGTTCTGGGGCCAACGTCCTGACTTTC	CASNAGLSSGANVLTF
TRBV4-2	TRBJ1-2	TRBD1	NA	TGTGCCAGCAGCCAAGAGTATTTTCATCGGGACAGGGTCTATGGCTACACCTTC	CASSQEYFHRDRVYGYTF
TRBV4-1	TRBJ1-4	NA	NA	TGCGCCAGCAGCCGCGGGATAAATGAAAAACTGTTTTTT	CASSRGINEKLFF
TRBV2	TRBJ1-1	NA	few	TGTGCCAGCAGTGAGGACCTAGGGAGGAACACTGAAGCTTTCTTT	CASSEDLGRNTEAFF
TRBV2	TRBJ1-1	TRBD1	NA	TGTGCCAGCCTGACAGGGTTCACTGAAGCTTTCTTT	CASLTGFTEAFF
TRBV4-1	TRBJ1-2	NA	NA	TGCGCCAGCAGCCAAGAACCAGGCACCTATGGCTACACCTTC	CASSQEPGTYGYTF
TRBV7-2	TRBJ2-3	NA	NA	TGTGCCAGCAGCTTCGGGGTTACAGATACGCAGTATTTT	CASSFGVTDTQYF
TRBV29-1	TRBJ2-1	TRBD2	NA	TGCAGCTTCACTAGCGGGGGTTCGGGTGAGCAGTTCTTC	CSFTSGGSGEQFF
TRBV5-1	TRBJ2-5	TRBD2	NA	TGCGCCAGCAGCTTGGCTGCGGGGGGGGTACAAGAGACCCAGTACTTC	CASSLAAGGVQETQYF
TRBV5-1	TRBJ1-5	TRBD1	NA	TGCGCCAGCAGCGAACAGGGGGGCAATCAGCCCCAGCATTTT	CASSEQGGNQPQHF
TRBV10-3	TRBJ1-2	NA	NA	TGTGCCATCAGTGAAACCTCAGGGAACTATGGCTACACCTTC	CAISETSGNYGYTF
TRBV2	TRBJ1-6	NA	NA	TGTGCCAGCCAAGGAACAGGGAGCTCCTATAATTCACCCCTCCACTTT	CASQGTGSSYNSPLHF
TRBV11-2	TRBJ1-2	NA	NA	TGTGCCAGCAGCTTAGGATTAGGGGGAAAGGATGGCTACACCTTC	CASSLGLGGKDGYTF
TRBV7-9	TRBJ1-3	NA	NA	TGTGCCAGCGAGCCTCTATGGAGCTCTGGAAACACCATATATTTT	CASEPLWSSGNTIYF
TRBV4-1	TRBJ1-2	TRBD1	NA	TGCGCCAGCAGCCCTGGGACAGGGGGTGCTTCACCCCGGGGCTACACCTTC	CASSPGTGGASPRGYTF
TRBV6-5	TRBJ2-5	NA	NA	TGTGCCAGCACCTCACTGGGAGGGGACAAGGAGACCCAGTACTTC	CASTSLGGDKETQYF
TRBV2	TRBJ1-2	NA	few	TGTGCCAGCAGTGAATTTGAAGACAGCTCCTATGGCTACACCTTC	CASSEFEDSSYGYTF
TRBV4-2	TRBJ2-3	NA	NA	TGTGCCAGCAGCCCCAAGAGGACCGGGATCGACACAGATACGCAGTATTTT	CASSPKRTGIDTDTQYF
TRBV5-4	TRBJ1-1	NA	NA	TGTGCCAGCAGCTTGCGGGGAGGACTAGCTTTCTTT	CASSLRGGLAFF
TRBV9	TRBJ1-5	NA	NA	TGTGCCAGCAGCATTGCTGCGAGGGGGATTGAGGAATCGGGGAATCAGCCCCAGCATTTT	CASSIAARGIEESGNQPQHF
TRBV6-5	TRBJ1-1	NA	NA	TGTGCCAGCAGCCGACAGAGAAGGAACACTGAAGCTTTCTTT	CASSRQRRNTEAFF
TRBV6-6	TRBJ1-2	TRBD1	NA	TGTGCCAGCAGTTCACAAACCCGGACAGGCAACTATGGCTACACCTTC	CASSSQTRTGNYGYTF
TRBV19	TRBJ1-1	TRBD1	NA	TGTGCCAGTCAGGACAGGGCCCTACCGAACACTGAAGCTTTCTTT	CASQDRALPNTEAFF
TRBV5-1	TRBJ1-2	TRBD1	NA	TGCGCCAGCAGCTTGGCGGCGACAGGGGGTCAGGGCTACACCTTC	CASSLAATGGQGYTF
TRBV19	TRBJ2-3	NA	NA	TGTGCCAGTACCCGCTGGGGGAAGTCCCCCAGGGGAGATACGCAGTATTTT	CASTRWGKSPRGDTQYF
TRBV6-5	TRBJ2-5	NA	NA	TGTGCCAGCCGGGATCTTGGACGGGAGACCCAGTACTTC	CASRDLGRETQYF
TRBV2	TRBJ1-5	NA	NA	TGTGCCAGCGACGGGGGAGACTATCAGCCCCAGCATTTT	CASDGGDYQPQHF